The 12 T cell receptor beta chains reported below all come from one sample, sequenced in a study of breast tumors, draining lymph nodes, adjacent tissues. MiXCR, applied by TCRdb to the multiplex PCR reads, yields one record per CDR3 protein. The sample has 30,000 to 35,000 distinct CDR3 sequences, about 63% seen once. Sequencing input: breast tumor tissue. These receptors all stem from a female donor with breast cancer. Some clones in this sample may be carry-over from other donors' samples.

This sequence joins TRBV5-5 and TRBJ1-2; maybe TRBD1 (5 bases). Per germline, CDR1 SGHKS and CDR2 YYEKEE (reference sequence). V was pared by 2 bases and J by 4 bases, with 12 bases between. The CDR3 totals 14 residues. DNA of the CDR3: TGTGCCAGCAGCTTCGGGGCAGCCATCTATGGCTACACCTTC. Protein product: CASSFGAAIYGYTF.

The rearrangement uses TRBV20-1 and TRBJ2-1, with 13 bases identical to TRBD2. The CDR3 is 17 residues long. The ends lost 4 bases at V and 0 bases at J; junction bases unmatched: 6. Per germline, CDR1 DFQATT and CDR2 SNEGSKA (reference sequence). CDR3 coding DNA: TGCAGTGCTATGTGGACTAGCGGGAGATCCTCCTACAATGAGCAGTTCTTC. Protein: CSAMWTSGRSSYNEQFF.

This clonotype was counted many times. The V gene is TRBV28, the J gene TRBJ1-5; 12 bases fit TRBD1. The CDR3 has 16 amino acids. CDR1 is MDHEN and CDR2 is SYDVKM in the germline V gene. The ends lost 5 bases at V and 7 bases at J; junction bases unmatched: 9. CDR3 sequence reads: CASSISGQGAGQPQHF. CDR3 DNA sequence: TGTGCCAGCAGTATATCGGGACAGGGGGCGGGCCAGCCCCAGCATTTT.

CDR3 sequence (DNA): TGCAGTGCTAGAGATCGACAGAATAATTCACCCCTCCACTTT. Protein: CSARDRQNNSPLHF. The chain employs TRBV20-1 and TRBJ1-6; tentatively, D is TRBD1 (5 bases). The CDR3 has 14 residues. The V end was cut by 0 bases, the J end by 5 bases, with 8 bases between. Germline V gene sequence: CDR1 DFQATT, CDR2 SNEGSKA (reference sequence).

The chain couples TRBV7-2 to TRBJ2-5; D unresolved. The CDR3 is 15 amino acids. V was cut by 0 bases and J by 4 bases, with 12 bases left in between. Germline V gene sequence: CDR1 SGHTA, CDR2 FQGNSA. The CDR3: CASSLAGTPRETQYF. CDR3 in DNA: TGTGCCAGCAGCTTAGCGGGAACCCCCCGAGAGACCCAGTACTTC. The full variable domain, completed using reference TRBV7-2 and TRBJ2-5, is GAGVSQSPSNKVTEKGKDVELRCDPISGHTALYWYRQSLGQGLEFLIYFQGNSAPDKSGLPSDRFSAERTGGSVSTLTIQRTQQEDSAVYLCASSLAGTPRETQYFGPGTRLLVL.

This clonotype has a single count. The chain carries TRBV25-1 and TRBJ1-6; 8 bases map to TRBD1. CDR1 MGHDK and CDR2 SYGVNS come from the germline V gene. The CDR3 is made up of 14 amino acids. V was clipped by 7 bases and J by 8 bases; unmatched bases: 7. The CDR3 is CASTLTGVDSPLHF. CDR3 coding DNA: TGTGCCAGCACCCTGACAGGGGTAGATTCACCCCTCCACTTT.

As concerns this clonotype: The DNA is left out, because the CDR3 cannot be placed on it with certainty; the CDR3 is given as TCRdb lists it. This chain joins TRBV11-2 and TRBJ1-2; the table's D call TRBD1 went unverified against the DNA. The CDR3 spans 23 amino acids, including both terminal residues. Germline CDR1 is SGHAT and CDR2 is FQNNGV. The CDR3 region is CASGGAGSGANVLTFGAGYGYTF.

The chain employs TRBV20-1 and TRBJ1-2, with a possible D match to TRBD1 (5 bases). V lost 2 bases, J lost 4 bases, and 8 bases lay in between. This CDR3 contains 12 residues. Germline lookup yields CDR1 DFQATT and CDR2 SNEGSKA (reference sequence). CDR3 nucleotide sequence: TGCAGTGCTAGATTGGGGGGCTATGGCTACACCTTC. Its translation is CSARLGGYGYTF.

In this sample, this clonotype turned up many times. The chain combines TRBV24-1 with TRBJ1-2; D not resolved. The germline gives CDR1 KGHDR, CDR2 SFDVKD. The CDR3 is made up of 11 amino acids. V was cut by 4 bases and J by 8 bases, with 7 bases left in between. DNA of the CDR3: TGTGCCACCAGTGACCTGGTCGGCTACACCTTC. Amino acids: CATSDLVGYTF.

This clonotype was seen many times. The chain links TRBV9 to TRBJ1-3; D not resolved. Germline loops: CDR1 SGDLS, CDR2 YYNGEE. The CDR3 loop spans 16 amino acids. V shed 3 bases and J shed 0 bases, with 13 bases lying between them. DNA of the CDR3: TGTGCCAGCAGCGGAGGTGATCAGTTCTCTGGAAACACCATATATTTT. Protein: CASSGGDQFSGNTIYF.

The chain recombines TRBV5-1 with TRBJ1-2; TRBD1 agrees at 7 bases. J gave up 3 bases and V 0 bases, and 2 bases lay outside the gene matches. CDR3 length: 14 amino acids. Germline V gene lookup returns CDR1 SGHRS and CDR2 YFSETQ. The CDR3 DNA reads as TGCGCCAGCAGCTTGGAACAGGGGCACTATGGCTACACCTTC. Its translation: CASSLEQGHYGYTF.

This sequence joins TRBV14 and TRBJ2-7, with a tentative D call TRBD1 (6 bases). Trimming removed 5 bases from V and 2 bases from J, with 10 bases in between. This CDR3 has 13 residues. The germline V gene has CDR1 SGHDN and CDR2 FVKESK. The DNA of the CDR3 is TGTGCCAGCAGCAAAGGGGGTACCTACGAGCAGTACTTC. Residues: CASSKGGTYEQYF.